This T cell receptor (beta chain) is drawn from a study of OX40 agonist ivuxolimab in advanced cancers. In the study overall: Partial responses were achieved by three patients: one hepatocellular carcinoma, two cutaneous melanoma.

There are 12 residues in the CDR3. The germline CDR1 and CDR2 sequences are SGHDT and YYEEEE. Trimming pared 0 bases from V and 7 bases from J, leaving 7 bases between. Measured with immunoSEQ multiplex PCR; TCRdb has only the in-frame clones, and not every one. The sample holds approximately 49,000 clones, about 85% seen once. The origin of this receptor is an adult with an advanced solid tumor such as melanoma, head and neck, liver or kidney cancer. This sequence joins TRBV5-6 and TRBJ1-1; D is unresolved. Sequencing was performed on CD4+ or CD8+ T cells sorted from blood, taken in a trial of the OX40 agonist ivuxolimab. The CDR3 spells CASSLGDNEAFF. In DNA form, the CDR3 reads TGTGCCAGCAGCTTGGGAGACAATGAAGCTTTCTTT.